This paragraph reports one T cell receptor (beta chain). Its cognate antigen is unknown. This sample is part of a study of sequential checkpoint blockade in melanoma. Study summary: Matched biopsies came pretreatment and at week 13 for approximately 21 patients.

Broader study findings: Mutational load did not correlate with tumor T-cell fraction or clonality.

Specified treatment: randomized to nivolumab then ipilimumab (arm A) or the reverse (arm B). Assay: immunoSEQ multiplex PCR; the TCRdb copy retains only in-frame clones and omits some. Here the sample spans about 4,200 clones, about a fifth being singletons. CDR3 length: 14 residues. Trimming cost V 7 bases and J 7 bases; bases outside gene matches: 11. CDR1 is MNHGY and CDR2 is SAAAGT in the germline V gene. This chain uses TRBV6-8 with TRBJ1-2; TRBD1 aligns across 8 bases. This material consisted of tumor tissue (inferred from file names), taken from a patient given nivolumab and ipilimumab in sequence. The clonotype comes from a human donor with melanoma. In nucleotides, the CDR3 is TGTGCCAGCACCCCCAGCCAGGGGGCGGGTGGCTACACCTTC. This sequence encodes CASTPSQGAGGYTF.